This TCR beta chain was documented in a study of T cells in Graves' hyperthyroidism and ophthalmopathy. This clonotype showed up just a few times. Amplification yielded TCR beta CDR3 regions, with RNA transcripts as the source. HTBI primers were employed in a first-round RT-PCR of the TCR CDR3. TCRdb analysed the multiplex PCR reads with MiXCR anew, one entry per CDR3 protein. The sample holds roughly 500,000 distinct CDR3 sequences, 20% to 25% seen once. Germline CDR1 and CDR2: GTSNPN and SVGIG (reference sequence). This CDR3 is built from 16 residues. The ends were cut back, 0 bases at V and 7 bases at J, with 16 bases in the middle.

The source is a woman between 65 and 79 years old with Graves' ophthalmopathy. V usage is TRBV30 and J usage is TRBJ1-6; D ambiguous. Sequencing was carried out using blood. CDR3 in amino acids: CAWSVGSSALNSPLHF. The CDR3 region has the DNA TGTGCCTGGAGTGTAGGTTCTTCAGCGTTGAATTCACCCCTCCACTTT.